The 9 T cell receptor beta chains in this list originate from one sample, sequenced in a study of beta chain features in type 1 diabetes. Every isolated RNA sample was fully reverse transcribed, so sequencing captured expressed TCRB transcripts. Data came from immunoSEQ multiplex PCR; TCRdb stores just in-frame clones and leaves some out. The table lists 900,000 or so clones, 17% of them singletons. The sample consisted of naive CD4+ T cells from blood. The receptors here all came from a woman younger than 35 in good health.

The chain links TRBV29-1 to TRBJ1-3, with D perhaps TRBD1 (6 bases). Germline values: CDR1 SQVTM, CDR2 ANQGSEA. The V gene lost 6 bases and the J gene lost 0 bases, with 12 bases spanning the gap. There are 14 residues in the CDR3. The CDR3 nucleotides read TGCAGCGTGCGGACAGATCCCTCTGGAAACACCATATATTTT. Its translation is CSVRTDPSGNTIYF.

This clone was detected a few times. Here the CDR3 DNA reads TGTGCCAGCAGCACCGGTACTGGGGGGTACGAGCAGTACTTC. Translated: CASSTGTGGYEQYF. V gene TRBV11-2 combines with J gene TRBJ2-7, with a weak D call TRBD2 (6 bases). The CDR3 loop spans 14 amino acids. Trimming stripped 5 bases from V and 4 bases from J, with 15 bases between. The V gene's germline CDR1 is SGHAT and CDR2 FQNNGV.

This chain joins TRBV28 and TRBJ1-2; no reliable D call. Germline V gene data show CDR1 as MDHEN and CDR2 as SYDVKM. Deletions cut 7 bases from V and 5 bases from J, with 11 bases between. This CDR3 contains 12 residues. The CDR3 here is CASTSYSYGYTF. CDR3 coding DNA: TGTGCCAGCACCTCTTATTCGTATGGCTACACCTTC.

This clone was seen a few times. This sequence joins TRBV5-1 and TRBJ2-7; 12 bases match TRBD2. CDR3 length: 17 amino acids. The germline CDR1 and CDR2 sequences are SGHRS and YFSETQ. The junction had 9 bases not matched to a gene; V was cut back by 0 bases and J by 5 bases. The CDR3 is CASSLVSSGRAEDEQYF. The CDR3 DNA follows: TGCGCCAGCAGCTTGGTGTCTAGCGGGAGGGCCGAGGACGAGCAGTACTTC.

The CDR3 region has the DNA TGTGCCAGCAGTACAGACAGGGGCAATCAGCCCCAGCATTTT. Its protein product is CASSTDRGNQPQHF. The gene calls are TRBV2 and TRBJ1-5, with 7 bases aligning to TRBD1. Per germline, CDR1 SNHLY and CDR2 FYNNEI. CDR3 length: 14 residues. V dropped 5 bases and J dropped 2; count of bases not matched to a gene: 3.

A few counts support this clone. The rearrangement links TRBV5-4 to TRBJ2-3; tentative D call: TRBD2 (5 bases). The germline V gene has CDR1 SGHNT and CDR2 YYREEE (reference sequence). The V and J ends lost 4 bases and 6 bases respectively, with 18 bases between them. The CDR3 is 15 amino acids. CDR3 amino acids: CASSLGSEAPDTQYF. CDR3 DNA: TGTGCCAGCAGCCTCGGTAGCGAGGCCCCGGATACGCAGTATTTT. Variable domain in full (rest from reference TRBV5-4 and TRBJ2-3): ETGVTQSPTHLIKTRGQQVTLRCSSQSGHNTVSWYQQALGQGPQFIFQYYREEENGRGNFPPRFSGLQFPNYSSELNVNALELDDSALYLCASSLGSEAPDTQYFGPGTRLTVL.

Only a few counts were recorded for this clone. This chain connects TRBV5-1 to TRBJ2-7; a possible D gene is TRBD1 (5 bases). V lost 0 bases, J lost 0 bases, and 13 bases lay in between. The germline V gene has CDR1 SGHRS and CDR2 YFSETQ. This CDR3 contains 16 residues. The CDR3 nucleotides read TGCGCCAGCAGCTTGGCCGGTCAGGGAAGCTCCTACGAGCAGTACTTC. Its translation is CASSLAGQGSSYEQYF. Full variable domain (rest looked up from reference TRBV5-1 and TRBJ2-7): KAGVTQTPRYLIKTRGQQVTLSCSPISGHRSVSWYQQTPGQGLQFLFEYFSETQRNKGNFPGRFSGRQFSNSRSEMNVSTLELGDSALYLCASSLAGQGSSYEQYFGPGTRLTVT.

The chain carries TRBV27 and TRBJ2-7; D remains unclear. Germline V lookup: CDR1 MNHEY, CDR2 SMNVEV (reference sequence). CDR3 size: 14 residues. V lost 5 bases and J 6 bases, leaving 17 bases between the germline ends. CDR3 residues: CASSVYSYFGEQYF. CDR3 bases: TGTGCCAGCAGTGTGTACTCCTACTTCGGCGAGCAGTACTTC.

V and J are TRBV2 and TRBJ2-5, with TRBD2 identical over 9 bases. V shed 4 bases and J 4 bases; nucleotides not matched to a gene: 13. Germline assignment: CDR1 SNHLY and CDR2 FYNNEI. CDR3 length equals 17 residues. The CDR3 bases are TGTGCCAGCAGTGCGAGTCTAGCGGGGCTAGGGGGAGAGACCCAGTACTTC. Residues: CASSASLAGLGGETQYF. Full variable domain (missing parts from reference TRBV2 and TRBJ2-5): EPEVTQTPSHQVTQMGQEVILRCVPISNHLYFYWYRQILGQKVEFLVSFYNNEISEKSEIFDDQFSVERPDGSNFTLKIRSTKLEDSAMYFCASSASLAGLGGETQYFGPGTRLLVL.